These 24 T cell receptor beta chains were all obtained from the same sample, sequenced in a study of CD8 T cells in ankylosing spondylitis. TCRdb analysed the 5' RACE reads with MiXCR anew, one entry per CDR3 protein. The profile covers approximately 340,000 distinct CDR3 sequences, with around 15% appearing a single time and around 0.99% taken by the ten largest. The sequencing sample was made of blood, either unsorted or a sorted T cell fraction (not recorded which). These receptors were collected from a male donor with ankylosing spondylitis or in good health (not recorded which).

The chain recombines TRBV7-2 with TRBJ2-1; 7 nucleotides agree with TRBD2. The CDR3 is made up of 15 amino acids. V gave up 3 bases and J gave up 5 bases; unmatched junction bases: 7. CDR1 is SGHTA and CDR2 is FQGNSA in the germline V gene. The CDR3 DNA is TGTGCCAGCAGCTTTTATTCGGGGGGAGACAATGAGCAGTTCTTC. Translation gives CASSFYSGGDNEQFF.

This clonotype was observed at least ten times. Here the CDR3 reads CASSLASGTDTQYF. Here the CDR3 DNA reads TGTGCCAGCAGCTTAGCTTCTGGGACAGATACGCAGTATTTT. The V and J genes are TRBV7-9 and TRBJ2-3; D remains ambiguous. Trimming left V 0 bases short and J 3 bases short, with 7 bases between. The germline V gene has CDR1 SEHNR and CDR2 FQNEAQ (reference sequence). This CDR3 contains 14 residues.

This clonotype was observed a handful of times. V and J are TRBV20-1 and TRBJ2-7, with a tentative D call TRBD2 (6 bases). This CDR3 contains 14 residues. The V and J ends lost 4 bases and 3 bases respectively, with 16 bases between them. Germline V gene lookup returns CDR1 DFQATT and CDR2 SNEGSKA (reference sequence). In nucleotides, the CDR3 is TGCAGTGCTACGGCTACCGGGACTTTCTACGAGCAGTACTTC. Its translation is CSATATGTFYEQYF.

The rearrangement uses TRBV10-3 and TRBJ2-7, with 8 bases fitting TRBD1. This CDR3 region has 15 residues. The junction had 6 bases not matched to a gene; V was cut back by 5 bases and J by 0 bases. Germline lookup yields CDR1 ENHRY and CDR2 SYGVKD. DNA of the CDR3: TGTGCCATCAGTAAACAGGGGGTATCCTCCTACGAGCAGTACTTC. It codes for CAISKQGVSSYEQYF.

This clonotype was recorded a few times. This rearrangement joins TRBV29-1 to TRBJ2-1, with TRBD2 matching 10 bases. The junction had 3 bases not matched to a gene; V was cut back by 6 bases and J by 4 bases. CDR1 SQVTM and CDR2 ANQGSEA come from the germline V gene. This CDR3 region has 13 residues. This chain's CDR3 is CSVASGGYNEQFF. The DNA of the CDR3 is TGCAGCGTGGCTAGCGGGGGATACAATGAGCAGTTCTTC.

This clonotype was counted between two and nine times. J is TRBJ2-3 and V is TRBV3-1; 9 bases line up with TRBD2. Looked up from germline, CDR1 is LGHDT and CDR2 is YNNKEL (reference sequence). V was pared by 1 base and J by 10 bases, with 0 bases of the junction left unmatched. CDR3 length equals 12 residues. The CDR3 spells CASSQGTSAQYF. The CDR3 DNA is TGTGCCAGCAGCCAAGGGACTAGCGCGCAGTATTTT.

This clonotype came up a few times. This rearrangement joins TRBV12-3 or TRBV12-4 to TRBJ2-7; 7 nucleotides align to TRBD1. V was clipped by 3 bases and J by 2 bases; unmatched bases: 4. This CDR3 contains 14 residues. For the CDR3, the DNA is TGTGCCAGCAGTTTTAGGGGGCGGCCCTACGAGCAGTACTTC. It yields the protein CASSFRGRPYEQYF.

The rearrangement joins TRBV12-3 or TRBV12-4 to TRBJ2-7; a possible D gene is TRBD1 (5 bases). The V end was cut by 6 bases, the J end by 5 bases, with 20 bases between. This CDR3 is 15 amino acids long. The CDR3 region is CASSRMQAGKHEQYF. In nucleotides, the CDR3 is TGTGCCAGCAGCCGAATGCAGGCAGGGAAACACGAGCAGTACTTC.

The rearrangement uses TRBV7-9 and TRBJ1-1, with TRBD1 identical over 9 bases. Germline CDR1 is SEHNR and CDR2 is FQNEAQ (reference sequence). V shed 8 bases, J shed 6 bases, and the junction held 7 bases outside the gene matches. The CDR3 spans 13 residues. CDR3 DNA: TGTGCCAGCGGCCGGACAGGGGCCGCTGAAGCTTTCTTT. Encoded protein: CASGRTGAAEAFF.

In its sample, this clonotype was seen many times. The chain couples TRBV10-3 to TRBJ2-1; 7 positions agree with TRBD1. This CDR3 spans 14 amino acids. V was pared by 10 bases and J by 4 bases, with 10 bases of the junction left unmatched. Germline V gives CDR1 ENHRY, CDR2 SYGVKD. The CDR3 nucleotides read TGTGCCACTAGAGGGACAGAGAATTACAATGAGCAGTTCTTC. This codes for CATRGTENYNEQFF.

The rearrangement joins TRBV11-1 to TRBJ1-4, with D perhaps TRBD1 (6 bases). V was trimmed by 6 bases and J by 5 bases, leaving 25 bases between them. The CDR3 covers 18 residues. Germline CDR1 SGHAT, CDR2 FQDESV (reference sequence). The CDR3 coding sequence is TGTGCCAGCAGTATCGGCGGGCAGGGGCCGTCCGGAAATGAAAAACTGTTTTTT. Protein: CASSIGGQGPSGNEKLFF.

This clonotype has only a few counts. The V and J genes are TRBV12-3 or TRBV12-4 and TRBJ1-1; D is possibly TRBD1 (6 bases). Trimming shortened V by 6 bases and J by 5 bases, and 16 bases separated the two germline ends. There are 14 residues in the CDR3. CDR3 DNA sequence: TGTGCCAGCAGCCAACAGGGTCGGGGGACTGAAGCTTTCTTT. Residues: CASSQQGRGTEAFF.

This clonotype has a handful of counts. V usage is TRBV6-1 and J usage is TRBJ2-1; tentatively, D is TRBD2 (5 bases). Germline-derived CDR1 and CDR2 are MNHNS and SASEGT. Trimming shortened V by 6 bases and J by 2 bases, and 11 bases separated the two germline ends. This CDR3 has 14 amino acids. The CDR3 region has the DNA TGTGCCAGCAGAGGAGGCATCCCCTACAATGAGCAGTTCTTC. Its translation is CASRGGIPYNEQFF.

This clonotype was counted only a few times. This sequence joins TRBV2 and TRBJ2-5; D unclear. With 8 bases removed from V and 4 bases from J, the gap between germline ends came to 14 bases. The CDR3 extends over 13 amino acids. Germline loops: CDR1 SNHLY, CDR2 FYNNEI. The CDR3 sequence: CASQFRLGETQYF. CDR3 DNA sequence: TGTGCCAGCCAGTTCCGGCTCGGAGAGACCCAGTACTTC.

Only a few counts were recorded for this clonotype. The rearrangement uses TRBV25-1 and TRBJ2-3, with TRBD2 as a possible D gene (5 bases). This CDR3 is 16 amino acids long. V dropped 1 base and J dropped 0 bases, with 11 bases sitting between them. The V gene's germline CDR1 is MGHDK and CDR2 SYGVNS. The CDR3: CASSEWRGSSTDTQYF. CDR3 bases: TGTGCCAGCAGTGAATGGAGAGGGTCTAGCACAGATACGCAGTATTTT.

This clonotype was recorded at least ten times. The V call is TRBV10-2, the J call TRBJ2-1; TRBD2 matches 9 bases. The CDR3 has 14 amino acids. The V gene's germline CDR1 is WSHSY and CDR2 SAAADI. With 2 bases clipped from V and 8 bases from J, the junction kept 4 bases outside the gene matches. CDR3 sequence: CASSEEREVHEQFF. DNA of the CDR3: TGCGCCAGCAGTGAGGAGCGGGAGGTGCATGAGCAGTTCTTC.

This clonotype was detected a few times. The rearrangement uses TRBV5-1 and TRBJ2-3, with TRBD1 matching 10 bases. Germline CDR1 and CDR2: SGHRS and YFSETQ. The CDR3 runs 16 residues. The ends lost 0 bases at V and 4 bases at J; junction bases unmatched: 5. The CDR3 bases are TGCGCCAGCAGCTTGGATGGTGGACAGGGGGCAGATACGCAGTATTTT. This encodes CASSLDGGQGADTQYF.

In its sample, this clonotype was seen a few times. This sequence joins TRBV29-1 and TRBJ1-5; no definite D call. Trimming took off 6 bases at V and 6 bases at J, with 18 bases between the two ends. The CDR3 sequence is 14 residues long. The germline CDR1 and CDR2 sequences are SQVTM and ANQGSEA. The CDR3 loop reads CSVVGRPPGQPQHF. CDR3 bases: TGCAGCGTCGTAGGGCGGCCTCCGGGTCAGCCCCAGCATTTT. The full variable domain, rest sourced from reference TRBV29-1 and TRBJ1-5, is SAVISQKPSRDICQRGTSLTIQCQVDSQVTMMFWYRQQPGQSLTLIATANQGSEATYESGFVIDKFPISRPNLTFSTLTVSNMSPEDSSIYLCSVVGRPPGQPQHFGDGTRLSIL.

This sequence joins TRBV5-1 and TRBJ2-3, with TRBD2 matching over 12 bases. Trimming took 4 bases from V and 3 from J; bases not matched to a gene: 9. This CDR3 contains 17 residues. Germline loops: CDR1 SGHRS, CDR2 YFSETQ. CDR3 amino acids: CASSQQPLAGGTDTQYF. Here the CDR3 DNA reads TGCGCCAGCAGCCAACAGCCGCTAGCGGGGGGGACAGATACGCAGTATTTT.

This clonotype was counted a few times. The gene calls are TRBV3-1 and TRBJ2-1; 7 bases agree with TRBD2. Germline V gene sequence: CDR1 LGHDT, CDR2 YNNKEL (reference sequence). This CDR3 region has 16 residues. J lost 7 bases, V lost 1 base, and 10 bases had no gene match. CDR3 residues: CASSQGMSSGRNEQFF. The DNA of the CDR3 is TGTGCCAGCAGCCAAGGAATGTCTAGCGGAAGGAATGAGCAGTTCTTC.

The J gene is TRBJ2-2, the V gene TRBV9; D uncertain. V lost 0 bases to trimming and J lost 4 bases, with 7 bases between them. Germline lookup yields CDR1 SGDLS and CDR2 YYNGEE. The CDR3 consists of 14 residues. CDR3 nucleotide sequence: TGTGCCAGCAGCGTAGCCCTATTCACCGGGGAGCTGTTTTTT. Translating gives CASSVALFTGELFF. The variable domain in full, completed from reference TRBV9 and TRBJ2-2, reads DSGVTQTPKHLITATGQRVTLRCSPRSGDLSVYWYQQSLDQGLQFLIQYYNGEERAKGNILERFSAQQFPDLHSELNLSSLELGDSALYFCASSVALFTGELFFGEGSRLTVL.

This clonotype occurred a few times. This chain links TRBV3-1 with TRBJ2-5; 7 bases match TRBD1. This CDR3 spans 15 amino acids. V gave up 0 bases and J gave up 6 bases; unmatched junction bases: 7. Germline V gene sequence: CDR1 LGHDT, CDR2 YNNKEL (reference sequence). The CDR3 sequence is CASSQDPAGGQTQYF. The CDR3 nucleotides read TGTGCCAGCAGCCAAGATCCGGCAGGGGGTCAGACCCAGTACTTC.

The chain links TRBV18 to TRBJ2-1; tentatively, D is TRBD2 (6 bases). Trimming shortened V by 3 bases and J by 5 bases, and 14 bases separated the two germline ends. Germline CDR1 and CDR2: KGHSH and LQKENI. This CDR3 contains 15 residues. The CDR3 protein is CASSPEGHADNEQFF. Here the CDR3 DNA reads TGTGCCAGCTCACCGGAGGGGCATGCCGACAATGAGCAGTTCTTC.

The gene calls are TRBV5-4 and TRBJ2-1; the match to TRBD2 covers 11 bases. Germline V gene sequence: CDR1 SGHNT, CDR2 YYREEE (reference sequence). The CDR3 contains 22 residues. Losses at the gene ends were 2 bases for V and 6 bases for J; bases not matched to a gene: 25. The CDR3 sequence is CASSFAPGLAVKARKTLNEQFF. CDR3 nucleotides: TGTGCCAGCAGCTTTGCCCCGGGACTAGCGGTCAAAGCCCGGAAAACCCTCAATGAGCAGTTCTTC.